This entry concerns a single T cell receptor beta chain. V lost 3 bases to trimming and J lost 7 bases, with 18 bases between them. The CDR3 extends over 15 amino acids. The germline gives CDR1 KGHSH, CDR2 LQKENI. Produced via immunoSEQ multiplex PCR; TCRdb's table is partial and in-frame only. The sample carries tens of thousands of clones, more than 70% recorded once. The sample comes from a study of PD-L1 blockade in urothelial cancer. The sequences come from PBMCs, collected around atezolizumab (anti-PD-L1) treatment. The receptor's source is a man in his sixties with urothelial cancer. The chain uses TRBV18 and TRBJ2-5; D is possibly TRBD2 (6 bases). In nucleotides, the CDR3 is TGTGCCAGCTCACCCCCGGGACTCGTCCAGGGGACCCAGTACTTC. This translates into CASSPPGLVQGTQYF.